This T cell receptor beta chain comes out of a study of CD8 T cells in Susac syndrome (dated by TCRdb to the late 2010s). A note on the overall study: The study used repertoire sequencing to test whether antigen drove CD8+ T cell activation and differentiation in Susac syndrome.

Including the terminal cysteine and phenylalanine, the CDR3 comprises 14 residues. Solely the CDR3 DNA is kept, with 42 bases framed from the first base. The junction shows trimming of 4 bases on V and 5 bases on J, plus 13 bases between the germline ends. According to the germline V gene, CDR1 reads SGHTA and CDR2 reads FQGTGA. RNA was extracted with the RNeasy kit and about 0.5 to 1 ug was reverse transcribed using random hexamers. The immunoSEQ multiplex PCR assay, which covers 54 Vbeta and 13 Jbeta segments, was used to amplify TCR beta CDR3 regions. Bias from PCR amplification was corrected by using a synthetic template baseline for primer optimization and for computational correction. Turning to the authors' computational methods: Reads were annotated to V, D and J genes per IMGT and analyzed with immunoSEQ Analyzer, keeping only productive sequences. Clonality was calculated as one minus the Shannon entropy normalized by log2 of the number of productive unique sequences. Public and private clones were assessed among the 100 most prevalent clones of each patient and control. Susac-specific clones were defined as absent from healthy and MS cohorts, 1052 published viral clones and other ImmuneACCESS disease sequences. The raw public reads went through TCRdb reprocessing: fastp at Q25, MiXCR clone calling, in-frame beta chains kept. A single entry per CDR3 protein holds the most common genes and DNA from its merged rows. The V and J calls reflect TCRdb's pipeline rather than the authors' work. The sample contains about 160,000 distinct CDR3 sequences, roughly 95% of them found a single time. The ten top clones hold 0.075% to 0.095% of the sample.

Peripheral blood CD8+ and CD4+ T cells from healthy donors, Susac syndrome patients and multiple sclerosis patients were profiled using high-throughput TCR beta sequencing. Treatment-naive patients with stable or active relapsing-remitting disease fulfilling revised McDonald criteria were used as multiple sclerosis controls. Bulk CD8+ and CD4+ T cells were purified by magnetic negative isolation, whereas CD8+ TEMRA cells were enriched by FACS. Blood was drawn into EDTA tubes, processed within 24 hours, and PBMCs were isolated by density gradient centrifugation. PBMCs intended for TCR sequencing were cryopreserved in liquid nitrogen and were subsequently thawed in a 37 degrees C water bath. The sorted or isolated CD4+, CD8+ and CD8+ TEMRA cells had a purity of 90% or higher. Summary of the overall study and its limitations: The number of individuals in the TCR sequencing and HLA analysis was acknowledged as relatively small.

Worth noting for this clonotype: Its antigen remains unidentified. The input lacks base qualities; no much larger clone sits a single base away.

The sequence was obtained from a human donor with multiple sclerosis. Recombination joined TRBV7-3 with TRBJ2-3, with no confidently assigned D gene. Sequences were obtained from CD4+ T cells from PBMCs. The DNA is TGTGCCAGCAGCTCTACAGTCTCGGTAGATACGCAGTATTTT. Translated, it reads CASSSTVSVDTQYF.